A selection of T cell receptor beta chains follows, all from one sample in a study of blood T cell repertoires in COVID-19. The table came from immunoSEQ multiplex PCR; TCRdb's copy has only in-frame clones and leaves some out. The sample carries about 140,000 clones, about 87% recorded once. Sample: PBMCs or T cells enriched from blood (not recorded which). These receptors were obtained from a man between 60 and 75 years old who had recovered from COVID-19. The CDR3 runs from the conserved cysteine through the conserved F or W. The D gene is left open where the match is weak. The size entry is marked missing in some rows and otherwise reads once, few, many or a size class.

TRBV7-9,NA,NA,TRBJ1-1,TGTGCCAGCAGCTCTACAGGGTGGACCGCTGAAGCTTTCTTT,CASSSTGWTAEAFF
TRBV7-3,NA,NA,TRBJ2-1,TGTGCCAGCAGCTTAACGTTAGGAGGCGGTGAGCAGTTCTTC,CASSLTLGGGEQFF
TRBV14,NA,NA,TRBJ1-3,TGTGCCAGCAGCCAAGTGAGGACAGCTGGAAACACCATATATTTT,CASSQVRTAGNTIYF
TRBV2,NA,NA,TRBJ1-1,TGTGCCAGCAGTCAGGTCCCGAACACTGAAGCTTTCTTT,CASSQVPNTEAFF
TRBV25-1,NA,NA,TRBJ2-1,TGTGCCAGCAGTCGGTACATGGGCGTATACAATGAGCAGTTCTTC,CASSRYMGVYNEQFF
TRBV10-3,NA,TRBD1,TRBJ2-3,TGTGCCATCAGCCGGGACAGGCTCACAGATACGCAGTATTTT,CAISRDRLTDTQYF
TRBV24-1,NA,NA,TRBJ1-4,TGTGCCACCAGTGACCCGGGAGTCCCAGAAAAACTGTTTTTT,CATSDPGVPEKLFF
TRBV6-5,NA,NA,TRBJ2-7,TGTGCCAGCAGTTACTCGATGGGGGGTCAATCCTACGAGCAGTACTTC,CASSYSMGGQSYEQYF
TRBV7-2,NA,NA,TRBJ2-1,TGTGCCAGCAGCTCGGCAGGGAGGTGGAATGAGCAGTTCTTC,CASSSAGRWNEQFF
TRBV28,NA,NA,TRBJ1-6,TGTGCCAGCAGAATAGGGGTTGAGGATTCACCCCTCCACTTT,CASRIGVEDSPLHF
TRBV29-1,NA,NA,TRBJ1-1,TGCAGCGTCCAAAACATCCAGGGACTAACTGAAGCTTTCTTT,CSVQNIQGLTEAFF
TRBV28,NA,TRBD2,TRBJ2-3,TGTGCCAGCAGTCACAGACTAGCGGGCTTCGGTACGCAGTATTTT,CASSHRLAGFGTQYF
TRBV5-1,NA,TRBD1,TRBJ2-3,TGCGCCAGCTCGGGACAGGGGACAGATACGCAGTATTTT,CASSGQGTDTQYF
TRBV12-3/TRBV12-4,once,TRBD1,TRBJ2-7,TGTGCCAGCAGCAAACGACAGGGGTACGAGCAGTACTTC,CASSKRQGYEQYF
TRBV18,few,NA,TRBJ2-1,TGTGCCAGCTCACCGCACGCTTCACAGGGCTATGAGCAGTTCTTC,CASSPHASQGYEQFF
TRBV18,NA,TRBD1,TRBJ1-3,TGTGCCAGCTCACCAACCCGGGGACAGCGGCGCTCTGGAAACACCATATATTTT,CASSPTRGQRRSGNTIYF
TRBV9,NA,TRBD1,TRBJ2-3,TGTGCCAGCAGCTCGCGACAGGGGAGAGATACGCAGTATTTT,CASSSRQGRDTQYF
TRBV9,NA,NA,TRBJ2-7,TGTGCCAGCAGCGTAGACATCAGGTTTGGCGAGCAGTACTTC,CASSVDIRFGEQYF
TRBV5-5,NA,NA,TRBJ2-7,TGTGCCAGCAGCTTGCTTGACAGCTACGAGCAGTACTTC,CASSLLDSYEQYF
TRBV6-4,NA,NA,TRBJ2-3,TGTGCCAGCGGAACAGGTGGGCGCACAGATACGCAGTATTTT,CASGTGGRTDTQYF
TRBV6-6,NA,TRBD1,TRBJ1-2,TGTGCCAGCAGTCCCCTCCCTAGGCAGGGGGCTGGCTACACCTTC,CASSPLPRQGAGYTF
TRBV3-1/TRBV3-2,NA,TRBD1,TRBJ1-1,TGTGCCGTCAAGACAGGGACTGAAGCTTTCTTT,CAVKTGTEAFF
TRBV5-4,NA,NA,TRBJ1-1,TGTGCCAGCAGCCCCAGGGGCACTGAAGCTTTCTTT,CASSPRGTEAFF
TRBV27,NA,TRBD1,TRBJ2-7,TGTGCCAGCAGTTTATCTCGACAGGGAAGCCACGAGCAGTACTTC,CASSLSRQGSHEQYF
TRBV18,NA,TRBD1,TRBJ1-2,TGTGCCAGCTCACCCGGGACAGGGTTTTACTATGGCTACACCTTC,CASSPGTGFYYGYTF
TRBV9,NA,NA,TRBJ1-6,TGTGCCAGCAGCTTCGGTCCAGGGCCAAGGAATTCACCCCTCCACTTT,CASSFGPGPRNSPLHF
TRBV4-2,NA,NA,TRBJ1-4,TGTGCCGGCAGCCAAGATCGTAGGGGCGCAAGTGCCACTAATGAAAAACTGTTTTTT,CAGSQDRRGASATNEKLFF
TRBV2,NA,NA,TRBJ2-4,TGTGCCAGCAGTGCCATAGCCAAAAACATTCAGTACTTC,CASSAIAKNIQYF
TRBV15,few,TRBD2,TRBJ2-5,TGTGCCACCAGCAGAGACTCCAGGGCGGGACTATTTGGAGAGACCCAGTACTTC,CATSRDSRAGLFGETQYF
TRBV5-1,NA,TRBD1,TRBJ1-6,TGCGCCAGCAGCATCAACAGGGGTTCACCCCTCCACTTT,CASSINRGSPLHF
TRBV6-5,NA,TRBD1,TRBJ2-2,TGTGCCAGCTCTGGAAAGGACAGGGGGGACGGGGAGCTGTTTTTT,CASSGKDRGDGELFF